The 16 T cell receptor beta chains given below trace back to one sample, sequenced in a study of blood T cell repertoires in COVID-19 (dated by TCRdb to 2018 to 2020). Preparation of the library involved the immunoSEQ multiplex PCR assay. The table comes from immuneACCESS by way of TCRdb, which keeps in-frame sequences with V and J called. Part of the clones is missing from these tables; in studies checked, under half for an unresolved V gene and the rest for unknown reasons. Recorded for this sample are roughly 150,000 clones; approximately 84% of them occurred a single time. Together, the top ten hold 9.5% to 13% of the sample. Sample: peripheral blood. These receptor sequences come from a man aged 65 to 85 with active or convalescent COVID-19.

This clone has a single count. J is TRBJ1-2 and V is TRBV6-2 or TRBV6-3; D is unclear. Germline V gene data show CDR1 as MNHEY and CDR2 as SVGEGT. V was pared by 0 bases and J by 4 bases, with 6 bases between. The CDR3 loop spans 13 amino acids. The CDR3 bases are TGTGCCAGCAGTTACTCGAACAGCTATGGCTACACCTTC. It is translated as CASSYSNSYGYTF.

This chain connects TRBV4-3 to TRBJ2-4; 8 bases match TRBD1. The V gene's germline CDR1 is LGHNA and CDR2 YSLEER. The CDR3 is 17 residues long. Trimming cost V 4 bases and J 6 bases; bases outside gene matches: 14. The CDR3 here is CASSPRSLGQALNIQYF. CDR3 sequence (DNA): TGCGCCAGCAGCCCGAGGAGTTTGGGACAGGCCCTAAACATTCAGTACTTC.

This chain uses TRBV28 with TRBJ2-3; maybe TRBD2 (6 bases). Looked up from germline, CDR1 is MDHEN and CDR2 is SYDVKM. This CDR3 comprises 16 residues. V shed 3 bases and J shed 3 bases, with 16 bases lying between them. CDR3 bases: TGTGCCAGCAGTTTCAAACCGGGAGTGGGAACAGATACGCAGTATTTT. It translates to CASSFKPGVGTDTQYF.

The chain employs TRBV3-1 (or the pseudogene TRBV3-2) and TRBJ1-1; possible D gene TRBD1, 6 bases. Per the germline V gene, CDR1 is LGHDT and CDR2 is YNNKEL (reference sequence). Trimming left V 6 bases short and J 10 bases short, with 12 bases between. CDR3 size: 11 residues. Written as DNA, the CDR3 is TGTGCCAGCAGTACAGGGTTGGGAGCTTTCTTT. It specifies CASSTGLGAFF.

The chain uses TRBV11-3 and TRBJ2-5; D may be TRBD2 (6 bases). The CDR3 loop spans 12 amino acids. V was cut by 5 bases and J by 9 bases, with 13 bases left in between. Germline V lookup: CDR1 SGHNT, CDR2 YENEEA. This CDR3 is CASSPLGGAQYF. The CDR3 nucleotides are TGTGCCAGCAGCCCCCTCGGAGGGGCCCAGTACTTC.

This chain joins TRBV7-3 and TRBJ2-5; 7 positions agree with TRBD1. This CDR3 has 14 amino acids. Trimming removed 5 bases from V and 4 bases from J; junction bases left unmatched: 7. The germline V gene has CDR1 SGHTA and CDR2 FQGTGA. CDR3 in DNA: TGTGCCAGCAGCCAGGGACAGCCTCCAGAGACCCAGTACTTC. Its translation is CASSQGQPPETQYF.

DNA of the CDR3: TGTGCCAGCAGCTTCCTGACTAGGGTCGGGGCTGAGCAGTTCTTC. Its protein product is CASSFLTRVGAEQFF. The rearrangement links TRBV7-9 to TRBJ2-1; possible D gene TRBD2, 6 bases. The CDR3 totals 15 residues. The germline V and J ends were trimmed by 3 bases and 9 bases, with 18 bases remaining between them. CDR1 is SEHNR, CDR2 FQNEAQ, per germline (reference sequence).

This clone was recorded a few times. J is TRBJ1-1 and V is TRBV18; 9 positions agree with TRBD1. Germline V gene lookup returns CDR1 KGHSH and CDR2 LQKENI. Trimming cost V 6 bases and J 5 bases; bases outside gene matches: 10. The CDR3 length is 15 residues. CDR3 loop: CASSPGTGIFTEAFF. CDR3 sequence (DNA): TGTGCCAGCTCGCCCGGGACAGGGATATTTACTGAAGCTTTCTTT.

This clone has a single count. This rearrangement joins TRBV28 to TRBJ2-7, with 14 bases matching TRBD2. Germline trimming cut 5 bases from V and 2 bases from J; bases unmatched to any gene: 8. The germline V gene has CDR1 MDHEN and CDR2 SYDVKM. The CDR3 is made up of 17 amino acids. DNA for the CDR3: TGTGCCAGCAGTCCTACCCCGGGACTAGCGGGGGCCTACGAGCAGTACTTC. This encodes CASSPTPGLAGAYEQYF.

About this clone itself: Other DNA sequences in this specimen translate into the identical CDR3. J is TRBJ1-5 and V is TRBV7-9; TRBD1 matches 10 bases. Germline CDR1 and CDR2: SEHNR and FQNEAQ (reference sequence). The CDR3 is 14 residues long. The V gene end was trimmed by 5 bases and the J gene end by 6 bases; junction bases not matched to a gene: 4. The CDR3 DNA reads as TGTGCCAGCAGCCTCGGACAGGGGGGTCAGCCCCAGCATTTT. Protein: CASSLGQGGQPQHF.

The chain combines TRBV30 with TRBJ1-4, with D possibly being TRBD1 (5 bases). The germline gives CDR1 GTSNPN, CDR2 SVGIG (reference sequence). V gave up 5 bases and J gave up 7 bases, with 14 bases separating them. The CDR3 runs 13 residues. CDR3 sequence (DNA): TGTGCCTGGGGGCCCGGGGGTGGTGAAAAACTGTTTTTT. Its protein product is CAWGPGGGEKLFF.

This clone was recorded only once. This chain connects TRBV21-1 to TRBJ2-5; the table's D gene call, TRBD1, was not cross checked with the DNA. TRBV21-1 counts as a pseudogene. The CDR3 has 16 amino acids. CDR3 nucleotides: TGTGCCAGCGGCCCGGGTAGGGCAAGGGGAAAAGAGACCCAGTACTTC. Translation gives CASGPGRARGKETQYF.

This clone was counted only a few times. This chain joins TRBV15 and TRBJ1-5; the D is unclear. Trimming removed 6 bases at V and 2 bases at J, with 8 bases between. Germline CDR1 LNHNV, CDR2 YYDKDF (reference sequence). The CDR3 runs 13 residues. CDR3 loop: CATSHGGNQPQHF. In nucleotides, the CDR3 is TGTGCCACCAGTCACGGGGGCAATCAGCCCCAGCATTTT.

The J gene is TRBJ2-7, the V gene TRBV7-2, with D tentatively TRBD1 (6 bases). Per germline, CDR1 SGHTA and CDR2 FQGNSA. The CDR3 has 15 residues. V was clipped by 5 bases and J by 2 bases, with 16 bases between them. Here the CDR3 DNA reads TGTGCCAGCAGCGGACGGGACATCTTCCCCTACGAGCAGTACTTC. Amino acid sequence: CASSGRDIFPYEQYF. The variable domain in full, with the rest retrieved from reference TRBV7-2 and TRBJ2-7, is GAGVSQSPSNKVTEKGKDVELRCDPISGHTALYWYRQSLGQGLEFLIYFQGNSAPDKSGLPSDRFSAERTGGSVSTLTIQRTQQEDSAVYLCASSGRDIFPYEQYFGPGTRLTVT.

The chain recombines TRBV10-2 with TRBJ1-1; D call uncertain. The CDR3 is 13 amino acids. Germline V gene data show CDR1 as WSHSY and CDR2 as SAAADI. V lost 4 bases and J lost 3, with 9 bases in between. CDR3 residues: CASSAPGYTEAFF. The CDR3 nucleotides read TGCGCCAGCAGTGCCCCAGGCTACACTGAAGCTTTCTTT.

The chain has TRBV7-9 and TRBJ1-5, with D unresolved. V lost 1 base, J lost 0 bases, and 10 bases lay in between. This CDR3 is built from 16 residues. Germline CDR1 is SEHNR and CDR2 is FQNEAQ (reference sequence). This CDR3 is CASSLEAGFSNQPQHF. Here the CDR3 DNA reads TGTGCCAGCAGCTTAGAGGCGGGGTTTAGCAATCAGCCCCAGCATTTT.